The clone carrying this T cell receptor (beta chain) was found a few times. A J-beta primer mix and a sample-barcoded 5' primer were used in a second PCR of about 7 to 12 cycles. Every cDNA molecule bore a tag from a template-switch adaptor containing 12 random nucleotides. MiXCR, applied by TCRdb to the 5' RACE reads, yields one record per CDR3 protein. The table has over 950,000 distinct CDR3 sequences, just over 50% seen once. The data were obtained in a study of blood T cells in healthy people across ages. The overall study: Researchers report that template switching captured about one barcoded beta molecule per two T cells.

Trimming cost V 0 bases and J 0 bases; bases outside gene matches: 4. CDR1 and CDR2 from the germline V gene are DFQATT and SNEGSKA (reference sequence). This CDR3 has 18 amino acids. The rearrangement joins TRBV20-1 to TRBJ2-6, with 11 positions matching TRBD2. Sequenced sample: blood. This sequence originates from a woman aged 55-69 years in good health. CDR3 residues: CSARDRLAGSSGANVLTF. As DNA, the CDR3 is TGCAGTGCTAGAGACCGACTAGCGGGGTCCTCTGGGGCCAACGTCCTGACTTTC.